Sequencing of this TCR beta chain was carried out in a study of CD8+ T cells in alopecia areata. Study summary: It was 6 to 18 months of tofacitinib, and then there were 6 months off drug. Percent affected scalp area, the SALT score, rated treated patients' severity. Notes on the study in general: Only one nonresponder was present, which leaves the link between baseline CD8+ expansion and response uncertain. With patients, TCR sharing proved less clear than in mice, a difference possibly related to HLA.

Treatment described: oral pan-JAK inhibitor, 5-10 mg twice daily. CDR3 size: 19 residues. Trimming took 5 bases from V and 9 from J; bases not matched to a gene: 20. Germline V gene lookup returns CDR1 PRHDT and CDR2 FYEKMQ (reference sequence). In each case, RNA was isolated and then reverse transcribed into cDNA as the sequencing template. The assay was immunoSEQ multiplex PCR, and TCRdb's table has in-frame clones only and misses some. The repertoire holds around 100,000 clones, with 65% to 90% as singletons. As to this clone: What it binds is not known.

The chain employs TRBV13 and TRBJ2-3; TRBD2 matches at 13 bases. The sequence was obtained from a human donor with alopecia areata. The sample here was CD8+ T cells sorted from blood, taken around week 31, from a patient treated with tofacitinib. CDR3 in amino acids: CASSESGTSGNGPHLTQYF. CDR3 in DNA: TGTGCCAGCAGCGAGTCCGGGACTAGCGGGAACGGTCCACATTTAACGCAGTATTTT.